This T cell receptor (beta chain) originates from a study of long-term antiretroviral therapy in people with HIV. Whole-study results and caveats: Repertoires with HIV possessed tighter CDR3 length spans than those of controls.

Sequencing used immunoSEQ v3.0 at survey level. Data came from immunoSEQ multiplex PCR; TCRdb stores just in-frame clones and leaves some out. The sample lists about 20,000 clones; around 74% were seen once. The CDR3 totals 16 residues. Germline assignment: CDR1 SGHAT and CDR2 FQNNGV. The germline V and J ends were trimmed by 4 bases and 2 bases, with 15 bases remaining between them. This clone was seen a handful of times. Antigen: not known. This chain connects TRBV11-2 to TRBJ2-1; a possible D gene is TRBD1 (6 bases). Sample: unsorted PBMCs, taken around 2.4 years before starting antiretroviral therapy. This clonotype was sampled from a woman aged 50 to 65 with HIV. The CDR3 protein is CASSSSQTGPYNEQFF. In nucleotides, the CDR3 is TGTGCCAGCAGCTCCTCCCAGACAGGTCCCTACAATGAGCAGTTCTTC.